This T cell receptor (beta chain) stems from a study of cytomegalovirus exposure and HLA in healthy donors. The donors were members of the validation cohort, which comprised approximately 120 subjects and was separate from the first cohort of 666 subjects. Per germline, CDR1 MRHNA and CDR2 SNTAGT. Between the trimmed V and J ends, which lost 9 bases and 1 base, there was a span of 12 bases. The CDR3 sequence is 13 residues long. The method was immunoSEQ multiplex PCR; TCRdb's version includes in-frame clones alone and lacks a portion of them. The table lists more than 95,000 clones, about 91% of them singletons.

The source is a man between 18 and 35 years old in good health and CMV-seronegative. This chain links TRBV6-4 with TRBJ2-5; D is possibly TRBD2 (6 bases). Specimen: PBMCs. The CDR3 loop reads CASIAERQETQYF. DNA for the CDR3: TGTGCCAGTATAGCGGAACGCCAAGAGACCCAGTACTTC.